The 4 T cell receptor beta chains reported below all come from one sample, sequenced in a study of cytomegalovirus exposure and HLA in healthy donors. Only in-frame clones appear in the TCRdb table, and some are missing; sequencing was by immunoSEQ multiplex PCR. The sample lists about 280,000 clones; approximately 90% were seen once. Source material: PBMCs. These receptors came from a woman under 30 in good health and CMV-seronegative.

The chain recombines TRBV19 with TRBJ2-2; 10 bases agree with TRBD1. This CDR3 has 15 amino acids. V lost 6 bases to trimming and J lost 6 bases; unmatched junction nucleotides: 7. In germline, CDR1 is LNHDA, CDR2 SQIVND (reference sequence). The CDR3 spells CASRPGTGEAGELFF. CDR3 DNA sequence: TGTGCCAGTAGGCCCGGGACAGGGGAGGCCGGGGAGCTGTTTTTT.

This clone was counted a single time. As DNA, the CDR3 is TGCAGCGTTGAAGTACCGGGACAGGAGAACACTGAAGCTTTCTTT. Protein product: CSVEVPGQENTEAFF. V and J are TRBV29-1 and TRBJ1-1; 8 positions agree with TRBD1. V shed 1 base and J 1 base; nucleotides not matched to a gene: 5. The germline gives CDR1 SQVTM, CDR2 ANQGSEA. The length of the CDR3 is 15 residues. The variable domain in full, completed from reference TRBV29-1 and TRBJ1-1, reads SAVISQKPSRDICQRGTSLTIQCQVDSQVTMMFWYRQQPGQSLTLIATANQGSEATYESGFVIDKFPISRPNLTFSTLTVSNMSPEDSSIYLCSVEVPGQENTEAFFGQGTRLTVV.

The CDR3 bases are TGTGCCAGCAGCCACCGTTTAGGACTAGCCAAAAACATTCAGTACTTC. It is translated as CASSHRLGLAKNIQYF. This chain links TRBV13 with TRBJ2-4, with D perhaps matching TRBD2 (5 bases). V was cut by 5 bases and J by 0 bases, with 14 bases left in between. Germline loops: CDR1 PRHDT, CDR2 FYEKMQ (reference sequence). This CDR3 has 16 amino acids.

The chain recombines TRBV6-5 with TRBJ2-3; D is possibly TRBD1 (6 bases). V gave up 0 bases and J gave up 6 bases, with 13 bases separating them. CDR1 and CDR2 from the germline V gene are MNHEY and SVGAGI. The CDR3 sequence is 15 residues long. In DNA form, the CDR3 reads TGTGCCAGCAGTTACTCGCCTGGGGGCGTCGATACGCAGTATTTT. It translates to CASSYSPGGVDTQYF.